Below are 2 T cell receptor beta chains sequenced from a single sample in a study of early T cells in non-severe SARS-CoV-2 infection. One entry per CDR3 protein results from TCRdb running MiXCR on the 5' RACE reads. The data show tens of thousands of distinct CDR3 sequences, roughly 10% seen once. Sequenced material: whole blood. The receptors originated from an adult who was a healthcare worker with PCR-confirmed SARS-CoV-2 infection or an uninfected control (not recorded which).

This clonotype has at least ten counts. CDR3 coding DNA: TGTGCCAGCAGCACGAGCCTGGACAGGGAGGACATTCAGTACTTC. Protein sequence: CASSTSLDREDIQYF. The V and J genes are TRBV11-2 and TRBJ2-4, with TRBD1 matching 8 bases. The germline CDR1 and CDR2 sequences are SGHAT and FQNNGV. J gave up 8 bases and V 5 bases, and 11 bases lay outside the gene matches. The CDR3 sequence is 15 residues long.

The genes are TRBV12-3 or TRBV12-4 and TRBJ2-2, with 9 nucleotides matching TRBD1. The CDR3 has 14 amino acids. Losses at the gene ends were 6 bases for V and 5 bases for J; bases not matched to a gene: 4. The CDR3 protein is CASSPGTGTGELFF. The CDR3 DNA reads as TGTGCCAGCAGCCCCGGGACAGGGACCGGGGAGCTGTTTTTT.